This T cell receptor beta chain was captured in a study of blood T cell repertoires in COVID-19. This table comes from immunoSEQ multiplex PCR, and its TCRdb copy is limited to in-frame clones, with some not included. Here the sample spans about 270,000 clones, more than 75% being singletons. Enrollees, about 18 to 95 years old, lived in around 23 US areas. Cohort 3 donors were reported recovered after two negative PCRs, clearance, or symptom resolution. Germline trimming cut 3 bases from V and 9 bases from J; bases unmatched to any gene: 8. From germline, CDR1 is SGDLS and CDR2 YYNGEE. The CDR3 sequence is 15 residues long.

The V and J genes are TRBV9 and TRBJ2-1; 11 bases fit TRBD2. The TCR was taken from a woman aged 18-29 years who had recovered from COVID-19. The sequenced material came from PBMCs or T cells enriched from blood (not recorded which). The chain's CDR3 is CASSASGGLMGEQFF. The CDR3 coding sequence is TGTGCCAGCAGCGCTAGCGGGGGGTTGATGGGTGAGCAGTTCTTC.